The rows below give T cell receptor beta chains drawn from one sample of a study of long-term antiretroviral therapy in people with HIV. Sequenced by immunoSEQ multiplex PCR; TCRdb stores in-frame clones only, minus some. The sample includes roughly 40,000 clones, roughly nine tenths of them seen just once. The sample was unsorted PBMCs, taken 1.2 years after starting antiretroviral therapy. These receptors came from a woman in her 50s with HIV. The CDR3 runs from the conserved cysteine through the conserved F or W. A D gene is named only where the DNA matches it firmly. A row's size may be missing; if present it is once, few, many or a size class.

abundance,v_gene,d_gene,j_gene,CDR3aa,CDR3nt
.,TRBV29-1,.,TRBJ1-1,CSVTKAANTEAFF,TGCAGCGTTACAAAGGCAGCCAACACTGAAGCTTTCTTT
few,TRBV7-8,.,TRBJ1-1,CASSSDNSDAEAFF,TGTGCCAGCAGCTCTGACAATTCAGACGCTGAAGCTTTCTTT
once,TRBV20-1,.,TRBJ2-3,CSAPRLDTQYF,TGCAGTGCTCCAAGGTTAGATACGCAGTATTTT
once,TRBV5-1,.,TRBJ1-4,CASSLGQRDEKLFF,TGCGCCAGCAGCTTGGGACAGCGGGATGAAAAACTGTTTTTT
few,TRBV5-3,.,TRBJ1-2,CARTGHRGGYGYTF,TGTGCCAGAACTGGGCATAGAGGGGGCTATGGCTACACCTTC
once,TRBV5-1,.,TRBJ1-1,CASRNSGEAFF,TGCGCCAGCAGAAACTCCGGGGAAGCTTTCTTT
.,TRBV29-1,.,TRBJ1-2,CSAHLLANYGYTF,TGCAGCGCCCATTTACTCGCTAACTATGGCTACACCTTC
.,TRBV30,TRBD1,TRBJ1-5,CAWSTSDRVGQPQHF,TGTGCCTGGAGTACCTCGGACAGGGTCGGTCAGCCCCAGCATTTT
.,TRBV6-5,.,TRBJ2-3,CASSYVGGKDTDTQYF,TGTGCCAGCAGTTACGTCGGGGGAAAGGACACAGATACGCAGTATTTT
.,TRBV5-6,.,TRBJ1-6,CASSLVNSPLHF,TGTGCCAGCAGCTTGGTGAATTCACCCCTCCACTTT
.,TRBV9,TRBD1,TRBJ1-2,CASSPGGGNYGYTF,TGTGCCAGCAGCCCAGGGGGGGGTAACTATGGCTACACCTTC
.,TRBV18,.,TRBJ1-4,CASSQRASGANEKLFF,TGTGCCAGCTCACAACGGGCCTCGGGGGCTAATGAAAAACTGTTTTTT
.,TRBV2,TRBD1,TRBJ2-3,CASSRPPGTGGTDTQYF,TGTGCCAGCAGCCGTCCCCCCGGGACAGGGGGCACAGATACGCAGTATTTT
few,TRBV6-5,TRBD1,TRBJ1-2,CASSRQGNYGYTF,TGTGCCAGCAGCCGACAGGGGAACTATGGCTACACCTTC
.,TRBV4-3,TRBD1,TRBJ1-3,CASSQDMWGYRGEENTIYF,TGCGCCAGCAGCCAAGATATGTGGGGGTACAGGGGGGAGGAAAACACCATATATTTT
.,TRBV5-4,.,TRBJ1-2,CASSLKTVNYGYTF,TGTGCCAGCAGCTTGAAAACTGTCAACTATGGCTACACCTTC
.,TRBV27,TRBD1,TRBJ1-2,CASSAATGGHGYTF,TGTGCCAGCAGCGCCGCGACAGGGGGCCATGGCTACACCTTC
.,TRBV10-1,TRBD2,TRBJ2-3,CASSRTSGDADTQYF,TGCGCCAGCAGCCGGACTAGCGGGGACGCAGATACGCAGTATTTT
once,TRBV7-8,.,TRBJ2-1,CASSSREVTFF,TGTGCCAGCAGCTCCCGTGAAGTTACGTTCTTC
.,TRBV18,TRBD1,TRBJ1-1,CASSMGQKNTEAFF,TGTGCCAGCTCAATGGGACAGAAGAACACTGAAGCTTTCTTT
.,TRBV29-1,TRBD1,TRBJ2-7,CSVRQGGPYEQYF,TGCAGCGTTCGACAGGGCGGGCCCTACGAGCAGTACTTC
.,TRBV4-2,.,TRBJ1-3,CASSQAAGGPGNTIYF,TGTGCCAGCAGCCAAGCGGCGGGCGGTCCCGGAAACACCATATATTTT
few,TRBV5-1,.,TRBJ1-6,CASSLVSGSGDYNSPLHF,TGCGCCAGCAGCTTGGTTTCAGGCTCGGGCGACTATAATTCACCCCTCCACTTT
.,TRBV10-3,.,TRBJ1-4,CAISGTNTGAEKLFF,TGTGCCATCAGTGGGACTAACACGGGGGCTGAAAAACTGTTTTTT
.,TRBV9,TRBD2,TRBJ2-7,CASSAGGTSDREQYF,TGTGCCAGCAGCGCCGGGGGGACTAGCGACCGCGAGCAGTACTTC
.,TRBV27,.,TRBJ2-6,CASSQSRTYSGANVLTF,TGTGCCAGCAGTCAATCCCGGACGTACTCTGGGGCCAACGTCCTGACTTTC
.,TRBV5-1,.,TRBJ2-3,CASSLGQSLSTDTQYF,TGCGCCAGCAGCTTGGGACAGTCCTTGAGCACAGATACGCAGTATTTT
.,TRBV7-3,.,TRBJ2-3,CASSLRSGPEDTQYF,TGTGCCAGCAGCTTAAGGAGCGGGCCCGAAGATACGCAGTATTTT
.,TRBV14,TRBD1,TRBJ1-2,CASSQAAGGAYGYTF,TGTGCCAGCAGCCAAGCGGCAGGGGGCGCCTATGGCTACACCTTC
.,TRBV5-4,TRBD1,TRBJ1-2,CASSLGQGSNYGYTF,TGTGCCAGCAGCCTTGGACAGGGATCGAACTATGGCTACACCTTC
once,TRBV7-8,.,TRBJ2-1,CASSPSDYQSSYNEQFF,TGTGCCAGCAGCCCATCGGACTACCAGAGCTCCTACAATGAGCAGTTCTTC
.,TRBV5-1,.,TRBJ2-2,CASSLGTAGTGELFF,TGCGCCAGCAGCTTGGGGACGGCGGGGACCGGGGAGCTGTTTTTT
.,TRBV20-1,.,TRBJ2-7,CSARQGSEQYF,TGCAGTGCTAGACAAGGGAGCGAGCAGTACTTC
.,TRBV15,.,TRBJ1-1,CATSRDVAGEWSRNTEAFF,TGTGCCACCAGCAGAGATGTGGCAGGGGAGTGGTCGAGGAACACTGAAGCTTTCTTT
.,TRBV2,TRBD1,TRBJ1-1,CASRGQANTEAFF,TGTGCCAGCAGGGGACAGGCGAACACTGAAGCTTTCTTT
.,TRBV5-1,.,TRBJ1-1,CASSLLSGNMNTEAFF,TGCGCCAGCAGCTTGTTGTCAGGGAACATGAACACTGAAGCTTTCTTT
few,TRBV30,.,TRBJ1-6,CAWSDRANSPLHF,TGTGCCTGGAGTGACAGGGCAAATTCACCCCTCCACTTT
.,TRBV20-1,.,TRBJ1-2,CSARASFGYTF,TGCAGTGCTAGAGCCTCGTTTGGCTACACCTTC
.,TRBV7-9,.,TRBJ2-3,CASSPIGEGPSTDTQYF,TGTGCCAGCAGCCCCATCGGTGAAGGCCCCAGCACAGATACGCAGTATTTT
once,TRBV2,.,TRBJ1-2,CASKTGGASGYTF,TGTGCCAGCAAGACGGGAGGAGCCTCTGGCTACACCTTC
.,TRBV4-2,.,TRBJ2-7,CASSRSRGDGYEQYF,TGTGCCAGCAGCCGATCTAGGGGCGATGGCTACGAGCAGTACTTC
.,TRBV7-2,TRBD2,TRBJ2-3,CASRKRGGPASTDTQYF,TGTGCCAGCAGGAAGCGGGGGGGCCCCGCTAGCACAGATACGCAGTATTTT
.,TRBV6-4,.,TRBJ2-3,CASSATVTDTQYF,TGTGCCAGCAGTGCCACGGTCACAGATACGCAGTATTTT
once,TRBV9,TRBD1,TRBJ2-3,CASSVRDSITDTQYF,TGTGCCAGCAGCGTCCGGGACAGCATAACAGATACGCAGTATTTT
.,TRBV30,TRBD1,TRBJ1-1,CAWGTGNTEAFF,TGTGCCTGGGGGACAGGCAACACTGAAGCTTTCTTT
.,TRBV29-1,TRBD2,TRBJ2-7,CSVESTSGGAHEQYF,TGCAGCGTTGAATCTACTAGCGGGGGGGCGCACGAGCAGTACTTC
few,TRBV6-5,.,TRBJ1-2,CASSLNGYGYTF,TGTGCCAGCAGTCTTAACGGCTATGGCTACACCTTC
.,TRBV6-1,.,TRBJ2-7,CASRKSGSYEQYF,TGTGCCAGCAGGAAATCAGGGTCCTACGAGCAGTACTTC
few,TRBV23-1,TRBD1,TRBJ1-3,CASSPKIEDREGNTIYF,TGCGCCAGCAGTCCCAAGATTGAGGACAGGGAAGGGAACACCATATATTTT
.,TRBV29-1,TRBD2,TRBJ2-2,CSVERPAAGGDGELFF,TGCAGCGTTGAAAGGCCCGCAGCGGGGGGTGACGGGGAGCTGTTTTTT
.,TRBV7-9,TRBD2,TRBJ2-3,CASSLAGTSGGTTDTQYF,TGTGCCAGCAGCTTAGCGGGGACTAGCGGGGGGACCACAGATACGCAGTATTTT
.,TRBV7-2,.,TRBJ2-7,CASSPLISHRGSSYEQYF,TGTGCCAGCAGCCCCCTTATTTCCCACCGGGGATCCTCCTACGAGCAGTACTTC
.,TRBV4-2,.,TRBJ2-6,CASSQNRDGANVLTF,TGTGCCAGCAGCCAGAATAGGGATGGGGCCAACGTCCTGACTTTC
once,TRBV7-7,.,TRBJ2-3,CASSLKAPADTQYF,TGTGCTAGCAGCTTGAAGGCCCCGGCAGATACGCAGTATTTT
.,TRBV13,.,TRBJ2-6,CASSLYKAGANVLTF,TGTGCCAGCAGCTTATATAAGGCTGGGGCCAACGTCCTGACTTTC
.,TRBV6-5,TRBD1,TRBJ1-2,CASSQGQGIIGYTF,TGTGCCAGCAGTCAGGGACAGGGTATCATCGGCTACACCTTC